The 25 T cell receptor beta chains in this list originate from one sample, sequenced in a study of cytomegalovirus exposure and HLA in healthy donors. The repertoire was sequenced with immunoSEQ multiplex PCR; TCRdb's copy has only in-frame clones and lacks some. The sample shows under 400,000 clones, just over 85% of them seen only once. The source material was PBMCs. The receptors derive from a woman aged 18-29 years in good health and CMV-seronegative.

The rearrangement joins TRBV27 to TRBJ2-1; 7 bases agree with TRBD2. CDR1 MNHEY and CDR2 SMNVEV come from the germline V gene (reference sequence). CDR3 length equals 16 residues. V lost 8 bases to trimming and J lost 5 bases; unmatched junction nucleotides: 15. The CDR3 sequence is CASLASDREVNNEQFF. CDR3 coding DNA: TGTGCCAGCCTTGCGAGTGATCGGGAGGTCAACAATGAGCAGTTCTTC.

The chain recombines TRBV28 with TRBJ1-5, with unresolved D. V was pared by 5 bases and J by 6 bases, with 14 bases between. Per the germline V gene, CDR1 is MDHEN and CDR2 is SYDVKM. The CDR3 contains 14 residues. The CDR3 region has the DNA TGTGCCAGCAGTCCCCCTTCGGCGGGTCAGCCCCAGCATTTT. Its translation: CASSPPSAGQPQHF.

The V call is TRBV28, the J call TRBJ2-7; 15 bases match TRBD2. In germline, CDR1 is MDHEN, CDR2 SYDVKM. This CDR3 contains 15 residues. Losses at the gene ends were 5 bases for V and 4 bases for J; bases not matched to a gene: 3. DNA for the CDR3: TGTGCCAGCAGTCCGGGACTAGCGGGGGGATACGAGCAGTACTTC. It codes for CASSPGLAGGYEQYF.

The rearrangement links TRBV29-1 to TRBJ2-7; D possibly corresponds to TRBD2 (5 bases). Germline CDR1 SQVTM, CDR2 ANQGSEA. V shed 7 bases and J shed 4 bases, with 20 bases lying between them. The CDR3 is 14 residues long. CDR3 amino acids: CSAKQSAGGYEQYF. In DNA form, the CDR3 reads TGCAGCGCGAAGCAGTCTGCGGGTGGTTACGAGCAGTACTTC.

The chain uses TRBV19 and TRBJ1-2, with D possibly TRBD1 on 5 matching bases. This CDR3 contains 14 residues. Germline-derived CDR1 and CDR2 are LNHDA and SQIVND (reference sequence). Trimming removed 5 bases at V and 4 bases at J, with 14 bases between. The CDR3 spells CASSAGVMGYGYTF. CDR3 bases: TGTGCCAGTAGTGCGGGGGTAATGGGCTATGGCTACACCTTC.

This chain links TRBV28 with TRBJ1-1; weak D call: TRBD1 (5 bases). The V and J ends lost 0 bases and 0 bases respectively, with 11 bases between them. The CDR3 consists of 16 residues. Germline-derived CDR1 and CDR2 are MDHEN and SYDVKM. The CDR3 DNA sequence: TGTGCCAGCAGTTTATGGGGGCCCTCGATGAACACTGAAGCTTTCTTT. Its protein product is CASSLWGPSMNTEAFF.

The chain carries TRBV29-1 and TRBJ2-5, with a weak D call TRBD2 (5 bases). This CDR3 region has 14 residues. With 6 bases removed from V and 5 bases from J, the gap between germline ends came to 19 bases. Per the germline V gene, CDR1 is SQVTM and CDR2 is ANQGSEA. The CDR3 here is CSVKRAAPRETQYF. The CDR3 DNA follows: TGCAGCGTCAAGAGGGCGGCGCCGCGGGAGACCCAGTACTTC.

Here the CDR3 reads CASSITTGVDYEQYF. CDR3 DNA sequence: TGTGCCAGCAGCATAACCACGGGAGTAGACTACGAGCAGTACTTC. This chain uses TRBV7-9 with TRBJ2-7, with a possible D match to TRBD2 (6 bases). Looked up from germline, CDR1 is SEHNR and CDR2 is FQNEAQ (reference sequence). This CDR3 has 15 residues. V lost 5 bases and J lost 3, with 17 bases in between.

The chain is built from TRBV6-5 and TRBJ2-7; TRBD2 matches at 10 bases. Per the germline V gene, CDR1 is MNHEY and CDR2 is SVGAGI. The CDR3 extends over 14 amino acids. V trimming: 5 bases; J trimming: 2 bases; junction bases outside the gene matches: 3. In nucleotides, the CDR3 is TGTGCCAGCAGTACTAGCGGGGTTCCCTACGAGCAGTACTTC. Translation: CASSTSGVPYEQYF.

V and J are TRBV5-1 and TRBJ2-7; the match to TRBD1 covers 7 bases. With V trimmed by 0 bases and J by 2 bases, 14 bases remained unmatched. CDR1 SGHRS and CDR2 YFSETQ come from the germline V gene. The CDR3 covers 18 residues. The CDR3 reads CASSLASGRGFPPYEQYF. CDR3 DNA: TGCGCCAGCAGCTTGGCTAGTGGCAGGGGGTTCCCCCCCTACGAGCAGTACTTC.

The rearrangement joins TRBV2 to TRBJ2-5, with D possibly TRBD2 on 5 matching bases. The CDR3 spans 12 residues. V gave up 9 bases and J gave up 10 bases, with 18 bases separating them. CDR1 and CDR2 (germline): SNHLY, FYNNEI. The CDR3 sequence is CASLTGLGDQYF. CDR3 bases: TGTGCCAGTCTTACCGGGCTCGGGGACCAGTACTTC.

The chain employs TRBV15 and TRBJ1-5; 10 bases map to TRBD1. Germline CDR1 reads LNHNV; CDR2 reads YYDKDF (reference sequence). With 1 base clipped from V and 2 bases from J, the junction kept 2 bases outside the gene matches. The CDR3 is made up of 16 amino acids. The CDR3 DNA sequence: TGTGCCACCAGCAGAGCCGGGACAGGGGGCAATCAGCCCCAGCATTTT. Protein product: CATSRAGTGGNQPQHF.

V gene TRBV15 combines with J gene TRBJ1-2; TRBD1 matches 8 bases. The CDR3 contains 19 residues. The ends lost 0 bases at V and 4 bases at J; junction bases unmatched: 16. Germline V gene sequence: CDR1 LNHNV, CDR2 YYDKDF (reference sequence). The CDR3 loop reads CATSRDWPGQDTRTYGYTF. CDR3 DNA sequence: TGTGCCACCAGCAGAGATTGGCCGGGACAGGACACCCGAACCTATGGCTACACCTTC.

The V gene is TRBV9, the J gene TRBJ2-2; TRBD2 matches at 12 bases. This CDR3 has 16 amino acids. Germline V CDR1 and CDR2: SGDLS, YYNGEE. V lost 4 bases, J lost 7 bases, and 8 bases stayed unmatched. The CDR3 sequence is CASSIGLAGIGGELFF. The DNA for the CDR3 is TGTGCCAGCAGCATAGGACTAGCGGGAATAGGCGGGGAGCTGTTTTTT.

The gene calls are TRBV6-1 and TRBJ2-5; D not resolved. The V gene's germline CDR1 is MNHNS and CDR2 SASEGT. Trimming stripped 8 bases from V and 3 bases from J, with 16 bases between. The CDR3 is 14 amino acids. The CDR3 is CASHSRLFEETQYF. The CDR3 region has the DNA TGTGCCAGCCACTCCCGACTTTTCGAAGAGACCCAGTACTTC.

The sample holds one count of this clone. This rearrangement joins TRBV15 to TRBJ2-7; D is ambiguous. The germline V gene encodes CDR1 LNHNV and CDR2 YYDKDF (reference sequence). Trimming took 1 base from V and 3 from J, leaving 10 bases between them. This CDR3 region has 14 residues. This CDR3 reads CATSRGDTYYEQYF. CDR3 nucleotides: TGTGCCACCAGCAGAGGTGACACCTACTACGAGCAGTACTTC. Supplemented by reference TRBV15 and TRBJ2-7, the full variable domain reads DAMVIQNPRYQVTQFGKPVTLSCSQTLNHNVMYWYQQKSSQAPKLLFHYYDKDFNNEADTPDNFQSRRPNTSFCFLDIRSPGLGDTAMYLCATSRGDTYYEQYFGPGTRLTVT.

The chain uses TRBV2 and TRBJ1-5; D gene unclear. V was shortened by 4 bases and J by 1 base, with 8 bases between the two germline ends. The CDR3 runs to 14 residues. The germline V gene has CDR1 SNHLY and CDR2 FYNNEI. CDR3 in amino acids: CASSGQQSNQPQHF. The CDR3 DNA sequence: TGTGCCAGCAGTGGACAACAAAGCAATCAGCCCCAGCATTTT.

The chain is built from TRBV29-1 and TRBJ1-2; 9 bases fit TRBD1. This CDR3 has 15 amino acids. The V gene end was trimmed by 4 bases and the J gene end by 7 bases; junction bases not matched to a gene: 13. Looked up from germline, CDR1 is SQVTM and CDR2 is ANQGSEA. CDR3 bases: TGCAGCGTTGTAGGCCTCCGGGACAGGGTTCCTGGCTACACCTTC. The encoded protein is CSVVGLRDRVPGYTF.

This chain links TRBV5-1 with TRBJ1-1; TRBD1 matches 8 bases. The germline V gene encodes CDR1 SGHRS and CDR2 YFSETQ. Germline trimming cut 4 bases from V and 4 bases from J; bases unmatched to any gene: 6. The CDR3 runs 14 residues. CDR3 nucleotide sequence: TGCGCCAGCAGCCCGGCACAGGGGGGCACTGAAGCTTTCTTT. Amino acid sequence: CASSPAQGGTEAFF.

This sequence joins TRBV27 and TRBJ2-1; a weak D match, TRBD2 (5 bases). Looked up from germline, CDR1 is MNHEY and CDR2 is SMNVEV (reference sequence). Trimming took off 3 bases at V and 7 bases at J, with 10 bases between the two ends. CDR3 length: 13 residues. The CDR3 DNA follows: TGTGCCAGCAGTTTGTGGAGGAATAATGAGCAGTTCTTC. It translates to CASSLWRNNEQFF.

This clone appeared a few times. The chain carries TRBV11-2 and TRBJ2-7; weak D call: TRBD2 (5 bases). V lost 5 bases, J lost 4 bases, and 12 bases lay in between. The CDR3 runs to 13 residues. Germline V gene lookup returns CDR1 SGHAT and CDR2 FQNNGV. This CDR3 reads CASSRTGYYEQYF. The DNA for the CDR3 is TGTGCCAGCAGCCGGACTGGATATTACGAGCAGTACTTC.

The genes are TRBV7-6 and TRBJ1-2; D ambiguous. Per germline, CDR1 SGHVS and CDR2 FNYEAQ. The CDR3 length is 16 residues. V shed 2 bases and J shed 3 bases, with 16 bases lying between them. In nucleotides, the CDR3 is TGTGCCAGCAGCTTATGCGGGCCACACCTTGACTATGGCTACACCTTC. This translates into CASSLCGPHLDYGYTF.

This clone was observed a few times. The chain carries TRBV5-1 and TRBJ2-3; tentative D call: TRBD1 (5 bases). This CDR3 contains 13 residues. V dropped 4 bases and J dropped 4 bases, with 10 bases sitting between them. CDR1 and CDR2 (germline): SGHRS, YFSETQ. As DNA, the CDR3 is TGCGCCAGCAGCCGGACACAAGCAGATACGCAGTATTTT. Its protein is CASSRTQADTQYF.

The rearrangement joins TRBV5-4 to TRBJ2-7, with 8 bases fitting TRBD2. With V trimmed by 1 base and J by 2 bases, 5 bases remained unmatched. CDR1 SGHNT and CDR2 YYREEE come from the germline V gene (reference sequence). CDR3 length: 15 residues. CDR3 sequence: CASSLNLAGTYEQYF. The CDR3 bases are TGTGCCAGCAGCTTGAATTTAGCGGGGACCTACGAGCAGTACTTC. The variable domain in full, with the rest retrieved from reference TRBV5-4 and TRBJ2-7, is ETGVTQSPTHLIKTRGQQVTLRCSSQSGHNTVSWYQQALGQGPQFIFQYYREEENGRGNFPPRFSGLQFPNYSSELNVNALELDDSALYLCASSLNLAGTYEQYFGPGTRLTVT.

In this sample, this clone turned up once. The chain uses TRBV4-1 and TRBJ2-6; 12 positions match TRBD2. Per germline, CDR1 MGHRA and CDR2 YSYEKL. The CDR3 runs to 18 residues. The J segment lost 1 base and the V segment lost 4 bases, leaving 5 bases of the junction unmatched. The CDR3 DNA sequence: TGCGCCAGCAGCCTACTAGCGGGGGGCCCTTCTGGGGCCAACGTCCTGACTTTC. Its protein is CASSLLAGGPSGANVLTF.